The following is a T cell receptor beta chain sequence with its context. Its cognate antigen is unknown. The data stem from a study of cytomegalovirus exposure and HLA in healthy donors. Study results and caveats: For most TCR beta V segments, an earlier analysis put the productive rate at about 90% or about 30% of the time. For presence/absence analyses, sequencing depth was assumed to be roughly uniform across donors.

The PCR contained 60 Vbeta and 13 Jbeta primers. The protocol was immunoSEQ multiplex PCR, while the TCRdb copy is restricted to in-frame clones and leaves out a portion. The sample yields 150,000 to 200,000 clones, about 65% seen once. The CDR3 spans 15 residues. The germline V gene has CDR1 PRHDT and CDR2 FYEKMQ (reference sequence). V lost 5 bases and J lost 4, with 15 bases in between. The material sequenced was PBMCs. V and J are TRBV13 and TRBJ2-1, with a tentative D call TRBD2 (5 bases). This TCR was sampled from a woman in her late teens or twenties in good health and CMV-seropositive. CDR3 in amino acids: CASSPETTIYNEQFF. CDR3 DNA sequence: TGTGCCAGCAGCCCCGAGACTACAATATACAATGAGCAGTTCTTC. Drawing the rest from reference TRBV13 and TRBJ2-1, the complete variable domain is AAGVIQSPRHLIKEKRETATLKCYPIPRHDTVYWYQQGPGQDPQFLISFYEKMQSDKGSIPDRFSAQQFSDYHSELNMSSLELGDSALYFCASSPETTIYNEQFFGPGTRLTVL.